This T cell receptor (beta chain) came from a study of metastatic and nonmetastatic thyroid tumors. Study-wide background: Repertoires from malignant and benign thyroid patients were compared across blood and tumor or nodule tissue.

Patients were all untreated before their thyroid surgery. CDR1 is MDHEN and CDR2 is SYDVKM in the germline V gene. This CDR3 comprises 15 residues. Trimming took off 6 bases at V and 14 bases at J, with 28 bases between the two ends. TCRdb reprocessed the PCR reads using MiXCR. This sample has about 4,900 clones; over 25% occur once, and the top ten carry roughly 18%. The sample consisted of adjacent normal tissue. The TCR sequence derives from a female donor with papillary thyroid cancer or a benign thyroid nodule (not recorded which). Some clones in this sample may be carry-over from other donors' samples. The V and J genes are TRBV28 and TRBJ2-5; TRBD1 is a possible D gene (6 bases). The CDR3 region is CASSPALQRHGTLYF. The CDR3 nucleotides read TGTGCCAGCAGCCCTGCTTTGCAGCGCCATGGGACACTCTACTTC.